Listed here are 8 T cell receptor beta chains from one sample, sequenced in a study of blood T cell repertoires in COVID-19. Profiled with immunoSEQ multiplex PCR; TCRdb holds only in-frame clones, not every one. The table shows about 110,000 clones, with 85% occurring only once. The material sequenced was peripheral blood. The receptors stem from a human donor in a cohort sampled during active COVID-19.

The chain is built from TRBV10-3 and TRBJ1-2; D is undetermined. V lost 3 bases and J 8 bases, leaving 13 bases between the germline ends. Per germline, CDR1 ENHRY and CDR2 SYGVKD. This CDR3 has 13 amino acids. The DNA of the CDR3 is TGTGCCATCAGTGATAACAGCTTGAGCGGCTACACCTTC. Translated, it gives CAISDNSLSGYTF.

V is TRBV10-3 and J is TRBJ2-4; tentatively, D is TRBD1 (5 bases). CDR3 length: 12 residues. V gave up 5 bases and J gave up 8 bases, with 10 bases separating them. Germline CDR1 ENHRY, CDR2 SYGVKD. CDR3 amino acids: CAISTTEDIQYF. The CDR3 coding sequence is TGTGCCATCAGTACGACAGAGGACATTCAGTACTTC.

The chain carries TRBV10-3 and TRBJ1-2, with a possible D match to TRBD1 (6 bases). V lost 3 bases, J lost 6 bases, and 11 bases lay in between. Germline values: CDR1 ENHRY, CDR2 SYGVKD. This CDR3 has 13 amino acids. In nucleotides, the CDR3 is TGTGCCATCAGTGATTGGTCAGGGGATGGCTACACCTTC. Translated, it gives CAISDWSGDGYTF.

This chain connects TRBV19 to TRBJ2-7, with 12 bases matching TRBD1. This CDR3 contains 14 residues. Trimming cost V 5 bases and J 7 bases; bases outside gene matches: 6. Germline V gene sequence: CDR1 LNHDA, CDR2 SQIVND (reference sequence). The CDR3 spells CASSVGQGAREQYF. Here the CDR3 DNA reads TGTGCCAGTAGTGTGGGACAGGGGGCCAGGGAGCAGTACTTC.

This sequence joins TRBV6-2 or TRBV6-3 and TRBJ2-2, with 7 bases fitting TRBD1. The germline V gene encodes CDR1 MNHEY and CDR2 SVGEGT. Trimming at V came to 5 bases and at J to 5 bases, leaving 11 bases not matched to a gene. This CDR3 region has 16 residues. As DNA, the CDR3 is TGTGCCAGCAGTCCCCACAGGGGTTATGGAACCGGGGAGCTGTTTTTT. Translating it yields CASSPHRGYGTGELFF.

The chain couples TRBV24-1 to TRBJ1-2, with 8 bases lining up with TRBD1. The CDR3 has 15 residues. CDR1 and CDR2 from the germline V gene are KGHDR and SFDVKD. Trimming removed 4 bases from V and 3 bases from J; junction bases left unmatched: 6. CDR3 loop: CATSEGGQDHYGYTF. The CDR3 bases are TGTGCCACCAGTGAGGGGGGACAGGACCACTATGGCTACACCTTC.

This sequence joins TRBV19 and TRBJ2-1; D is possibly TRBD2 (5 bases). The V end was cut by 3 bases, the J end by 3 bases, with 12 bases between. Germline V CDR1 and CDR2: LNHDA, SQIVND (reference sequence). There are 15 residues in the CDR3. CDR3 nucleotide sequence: TGTGCCAGTAGTATGTCCGGGGTCAGCTACAATGAGCAGTTCTTC. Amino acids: CASSMSGVSYNEQFF.

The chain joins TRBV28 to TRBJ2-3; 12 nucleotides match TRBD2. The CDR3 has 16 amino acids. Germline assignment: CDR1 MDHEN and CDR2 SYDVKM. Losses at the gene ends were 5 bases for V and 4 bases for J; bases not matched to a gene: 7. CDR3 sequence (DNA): TGTGCCAGCAGTCTTTCGACTAGCGGGAGAGCAGATACGCAGTATTTT. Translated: CASSLSTSGRADTQYF.